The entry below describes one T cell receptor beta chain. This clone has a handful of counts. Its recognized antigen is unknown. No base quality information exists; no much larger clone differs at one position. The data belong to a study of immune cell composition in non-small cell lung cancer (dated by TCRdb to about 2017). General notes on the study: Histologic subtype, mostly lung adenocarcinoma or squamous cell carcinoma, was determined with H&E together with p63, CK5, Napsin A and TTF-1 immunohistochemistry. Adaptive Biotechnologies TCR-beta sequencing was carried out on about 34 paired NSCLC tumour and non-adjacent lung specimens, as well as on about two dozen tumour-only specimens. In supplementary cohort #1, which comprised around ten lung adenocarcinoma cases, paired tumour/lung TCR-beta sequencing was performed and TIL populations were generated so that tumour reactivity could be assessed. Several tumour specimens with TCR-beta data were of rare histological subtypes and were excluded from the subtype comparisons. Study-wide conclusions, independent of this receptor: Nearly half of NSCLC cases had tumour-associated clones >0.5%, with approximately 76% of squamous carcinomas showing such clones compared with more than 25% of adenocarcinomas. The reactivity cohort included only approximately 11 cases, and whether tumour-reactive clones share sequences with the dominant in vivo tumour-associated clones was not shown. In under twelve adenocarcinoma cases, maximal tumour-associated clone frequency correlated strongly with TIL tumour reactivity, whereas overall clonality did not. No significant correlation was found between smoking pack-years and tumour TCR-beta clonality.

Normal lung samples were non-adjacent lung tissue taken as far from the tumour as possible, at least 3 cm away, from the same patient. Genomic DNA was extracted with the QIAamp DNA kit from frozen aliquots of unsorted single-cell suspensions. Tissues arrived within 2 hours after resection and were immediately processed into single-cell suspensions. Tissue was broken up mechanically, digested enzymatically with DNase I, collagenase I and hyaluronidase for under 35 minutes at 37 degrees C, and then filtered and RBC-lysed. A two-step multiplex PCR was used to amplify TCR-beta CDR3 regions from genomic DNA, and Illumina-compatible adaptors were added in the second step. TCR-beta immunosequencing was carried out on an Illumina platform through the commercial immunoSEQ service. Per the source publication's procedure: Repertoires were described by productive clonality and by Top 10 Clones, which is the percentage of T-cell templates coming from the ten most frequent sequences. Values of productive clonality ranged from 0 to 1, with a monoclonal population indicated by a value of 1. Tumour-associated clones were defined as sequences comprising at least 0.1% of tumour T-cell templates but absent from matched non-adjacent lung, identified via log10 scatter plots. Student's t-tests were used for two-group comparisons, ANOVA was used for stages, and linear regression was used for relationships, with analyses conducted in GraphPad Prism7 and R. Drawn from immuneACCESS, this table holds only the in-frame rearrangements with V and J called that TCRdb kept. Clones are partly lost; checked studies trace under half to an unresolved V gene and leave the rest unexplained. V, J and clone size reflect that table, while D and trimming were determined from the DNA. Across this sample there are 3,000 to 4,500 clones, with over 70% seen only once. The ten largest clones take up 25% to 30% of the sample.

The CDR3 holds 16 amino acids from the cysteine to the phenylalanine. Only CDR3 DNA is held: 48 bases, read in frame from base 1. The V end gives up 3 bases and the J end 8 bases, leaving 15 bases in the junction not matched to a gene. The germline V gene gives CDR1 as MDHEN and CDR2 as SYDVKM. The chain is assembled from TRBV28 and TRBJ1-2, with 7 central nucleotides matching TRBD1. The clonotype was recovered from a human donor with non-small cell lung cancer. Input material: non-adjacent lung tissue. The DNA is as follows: TGTGCCAGCAGTTTTTGGTCCCAGGGGCAAGGGGGCGGCTACACCTTC. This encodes CASSFWSQGQGGGYTF.